This T cell receptor (beta chain) was documented in a study of cytomegalovirus exposure and HLA in healthy donors. As for this clone: Its antigen is unidentified.

13 Jbeta primers and 60 Vbeta primers were used for the PCR. The protocol was immunoSEQ multiplex PCR, while the TCRdb copy is restricted to in-frame clones and leaves out a portion. The top ten clones hold approximately 3% of a sample with 150,000 to 200,000 clones, nearly 80% of them seen once. The study, taken as a whole, reports: In an earlier analysis, most TCR beta V segments were productive about 87% or about 30% of the time. TCR association rates varied by HLA locus in a later analysis, with DRB1 highest and HLA-C lowest.

In germline, CDR1 is SGDLS, CDR2 YYNGEE. Trimming removed 5 bases from V and 5 bases from J, with 10 bases in between. CDR3 length: 13 amino acids. V gene TRBV9 combines with J gene TRBJ2-2; TRBD1 might be the D (5 bases). What was sequenced was PBMCs. This clonotype was sampled from a woman aged 40 to 55 in good health and CMV-seronegative. The CDR3 region is CASRAPGTGELFF. CDR3 bases: TGTGCCAGCAGGGCGCCAGGGACCGGGGAGCTGTTTTTT.